Each of the 15 T cell receptor beta chains below was sequenced from the same sample in a study of shared clonotypes between healthy human individuals. Naive CD8 populations comprised CD45RO-negative cells positively selected for CCR7, excluding terminally differentiated effector memory CD45RA+ cells. Method: immunoSEQ multiplex PCR; TCRdb's copy keeps in-frame clones and lacks some. The sample includes 800,000 to 950,000 clones, just over 95% of them seen just once. The specimen sequenced was naive CD8+ T cells sorted from blood. These receptors all stem from a man aged 25 to 40 in good health.

The genes are TRBV4-1 and TRBJ2-1; D unclear. Germline CDR1 is MGHRA and CDR2 is YSYEKL. Trimming left V 5 bases short and J 5 bases short, with 4 bases between. The CDR3 covers 11 residues. CDR3 loop: CASSNDNEQFF. In DNA, the CDR3 is TGCGCCAGCAGCAATGACAATGAGCAGTTCTTC.

Remarks on this clone: Other DNA sequences from this sample encode an identical CDR3 as well. The chain recombines TRBV6-6 with TRBJ2-5; 14 positions match TRBD2. The germline CDR1 and CDR2 sequences are MNHNY and SVGAGI (reference sequence). The CDR3 consists of 16 residues. Losses at the gene ends were 2 bases for V and 3 bases for J; bases not matched to a gene: 2. CDR3 region: CASSYPGLAGEETQYF. The CDR3 nucleotides read TGTGCCAGCAGTTACCCGGGACTAGCGGGAGAAGAGACCCAGTACTTC.

The J gene is TRBJ1-1, the V gene TRBV2; no clear D. Germline V CDR1 and CDR2: SNHLY, FYNNEI. The CDR3 covers 13 residues. Trimming shortened V by 10 bases and J by 0 bases, and 12 bases separated the two germline ends. The CDR3 DNA reads as TGTGCCACCGTGGATCCCCTGAACACTGAAGCTTTCTTT. Its translation: CATVDPLNTEAFF.

The rearrangement uses TRBV30 and TRBJ2-7; TRBD2 matches at 8 bases. CDR1 is GTSNPN, CDR2 SVGIG, per germline (reference sequence). The CDR3 sequence is 15 residues long. Unmatched junction bases numbered 12, after V lost 2 bases and J lost 6 bases. Here the CDR3 DNA reads TGTGCCTGGAGTCCAGGACTAGCCGGGCGGGGCGAGCAGTACTTC. This codes for CAWSPGLAGRGEQYF.

This rearrangement joins TRBV7-9 to TRBJ1-4; D is undetermined. The germline V and J ends were trimmed by 5 bases and 5 bases, with 6 bases remaining between them. The CDR3 contains 12 residues. CDR1 SEHNR and CDR2 FQNEAQ come from the germline V gene (reference sequence). The DNA for the CDR3 is TGTGCCAGCAGCCCCCTAAATGAAAAACTGTTTTTT. Protein sequence: CASSPLNEKLFF.

J is TRBJ2-7 and V is TRBV4-3; 7 nucleotides align to TRBD2. Germline lookup yields CDR1 LGHNA and CDR2 YSLEER. The CDR3 has 15 residues. V dropped 2 bases and J dropped 3; count of bases not matched to a gene: 7. The chain's CDR3 is CASSQLAESLYEQYF. The CDR3 DNA follows: TGCGCCAGCAGCCAACTAGCGGAATCACTCTACGAGCAGTACTTC.

This chain joins TRBV10-1 and TRBJ2-7; the match to TRBD1 covers 9 bases. This CDR3 has 14 residues. J gave up 5 bases and V 6 bases, and 8 bases lay outside the gene matches. Germline V gives CDR1 WNHNN, CDR2 SYGVQD (reference sequence). CDR3 sequence reads: CASSGGTGYDEQYF. CDR3 DNA sequence: TGCGCCAGCAGCGGCGGGACAGGGTATGACGAGCAGTACTTC.

J is TRBJ2-4 and V is TRBV29-1; weak D call: TRBD2 (5 bases). The germline V gene encodes CDR1 SQVTM and CDR2 ANQGSEA. This CDR3 spans 14 amino acids. V shed 0 bases and J shed 8 bases, with 14 bases lying between them. CDR3: CSVEDLARTDIQYF. CDR3 bases: TGCAGCGTTGAAGATCTAGCCAGGACTGACATTCAGTACTTC.

CDR3 in DNA: TGTGCCAGCAGCTTAGGTCCCGGCCCGAACACTGAAGCTTTCTTT. Translation: CASSLGPGPNTEAFF. The rearrangement links TRBV7-3 to TRBJ1-1; D remains unclear. The V gene's germline CDR1 is SGHTA and CDR2 FQGTGA. Trimming shortened V by 2 bases and J by 1 base, and 11 bases separated the two germline ends. The CDR3 spans 15 residues.

This clone was seen a handful of times. CDR3 residues: CASSLAEIYEQYF. CDR3 in DNA: TGTGCCAGCAGTTTAGCTGAAATATACGAGCAGTACTTC. The chain uses TRBV28 and TRBJ2-7; no reliable D call. Germline V gives CDR1 MDHEN, CDR2 SYDVKM. V was pared by 2 bases and J by 4 bases, with 9 bases between. CDR3 length: 13 residues.

V is TRBV27 and J is TRBJ2-7; 7 nucleotides agree with TRBD1. Germline lookup yields CDR1 MNHEY and CDR2 SMNVEV (reference sequence). The length of the CDR3 is 16 residues. V lost 0 bases and J lost 5; bases outside the gene matches: 10. CDR3 nucleotides: TGTGCCAGCAGTTTATCAACGGGACAGATCCTGAACGAGCAGTACTTC. Translated, it gives CASSLSTGQILNEQYF.

In nucleotides, the CDR3 is TGTGCCAGTCCCCCCCCTGCAGGCGCTGGAAACACCATATATTTT. This encodes CASPPPAGAGNTIYF. This sequence joins TRBV19 and TRBJ1-3; D ambiguous. Trimming took off 8 bases at V and 2 bases at J, with 16 bases between the two ends. CDR3 length equals 15 residues. Germline-derived CDR1 and CDR2 are LNHDA and SQIVND (reference sequence). The whole variable domain, filled in from reference TRBV19 and TRBJ1-3, reads DGGITQSPKYLFRKEGQNVTLSCEQNLNHDAMYWYRQDPGQGLRLIYYSQIVNDFQKGDIAEGYSVSREKKESFPLTVTSAQKNPTAFYLCASPPPAGAGNTIYFGEGSWLTVV.

The chain recombines TRBV11-2 with TRBJ1-2; D is ambiguous. Germline-derived CDR1 and CDR2 are SGHAT and FQNNGV. The V and J ends lost 5 bases and 4 bases respectively, with 17 bases between them. There are 15 residues in the CDR3. The CDR3 DNA follows: TGTGCCAGCAGCACGTCCCAGACATCGGGCTATGGCTACACCTTC. This sequence encodes CASSTSQTSGYGYTF.

V usage is TRBV7-8 and J usage is TRBJ2-5, with TRBD1 matching over 7 bases. Trimming took 10 bases from V and 1 from J; bases not matched to a gene: 9. Germline CDR1 is SGHVS and CDR2 is FQNEAQ. The CDR3 extends over 14 amino acids. In nucleotides, the CDR3 is TGTGCCACAATCCGGGACAGACGCCAAGAGACCCAGTACTTC. This translates into CATIRDRRQETQYF.

This sequence joins TRBV30 and TRBJ1-1; D not certain. CDR3 size: 11 residues. Germline V CDR1 and CDR2: GTSNPN, SVGIG (reference sequence). V dropped 2 bases and J dropped 4 bases, with 5 bases sitting between them. CDR3 DNA: TGTGCCTGGAGTTTGGGCACTGAAGCTTTCTTT. Protein sequence: CAWSLGTEAFF. Complete variable domain (other parts from reference TRBV30 and TRBJ1-1): SQTIHQWPATLVQPVGSPLSLECTVEGTSNPNLYWYRQAAGRGLQLLFYSVGIGQISSEVPQNLSASRPQDRQFILSSKKLLLSDSGFYLCAWSLGTEAFFGQGTRLTVV.